This is a list of T cell receptor beta chains from one sample in a study of memory CD4+ T cells and cytomegalovirus serostatus. TCRdb's copy holds only in-frame clones and misses some; the assay was immunoSEQ multiplex PCR. This repertoire shows about 52,000 clones, around 83% found once; its top ten account for 1.5% to 2.5%. The material sequenced was memory CD4+ T cells from blood. The receptors originated from an adult in good health and CMV-seropositive. Both conserved end residues are part of each CDR3.

V gene: TRBV29-1
CDR3 protein: CSVEDRTGGLANYGYTF

V gene: TRBV6-5
CDR3 protein: CASNSGGKGSPLHF

V gene: TRBV7-9
CDR3 protein: CASSLPGRFKLNTEAFF

V gene: TRBV7-2
CDR3 protein: CASSLHRAQGEQYF

V gene: TRBV11-2
CDR3 protein: CASSLGPQNTIYF

V gene: TRBV19
CDR3 protein: CASRLHYSNQPQHF

V gene: TRBV7-2
CDR3 protein: CASSFVEWNSPLHF

V gene: TRBV7-6
CDR3 protein: CASSRLAGAGVYEQFF

V gene: TRBV5-4
CDR3 protein: CASSYDSQETQYF

V gene: TRBV7-8
CDR3 protein: CASSFSSGMGSNQPQHF

V gene: TRBV7-3
CDR3 protein: CASSSTGTSGTQYF

V gene: TRBV5-6
CDR3 protein: CASSVTSGRSSGANVLTF

V gene: TRBV19
CDR3 protein: CASSYQTGTYNEQFF

V gene: TRBV2
CDR3 protein: CASRPPGQGARNEQFF

V gene: TRBV7-2
CDR3 protein: CASTPGTGTEKLFF

V gene: TRBV6-5
CDR3 protein: CASRSYQGITEAFF

V gene: TRBV7-9
CDR3 protein: CASSLAGRGETQYF

V gene: TRBV7-3
CDR3 protein: CASSPGQSNTEAFF

V gene: TRBV27
CDR3 protein: CASGLAGVQEQYF

V gene: TRBV10-3
CDR3 protein: CAISEGGGAKNIQYF

V gene: TRBV5-6
CDR3 protein: CASSLRTSGRAGELFF

V gene: TRBV28
CDR3 protein: CASARGTGPNGYTF

V gene: TRBV6-6
CDR3 protein: CASSYRTGGQDTQYF

V gene: TRBV5-1
CDR3 protein: CASSFTGQSTGELFF

V gene: TRBV19
CDR3 protein: CASSRIDSDSYEQYF

V gene: TRBV19
CDR3 protein: CASSIGQLQTDTQYF

V gene: TRBV18
CDR3 protein: CASSPQVSGNTIYF

V gene: TRBV2
CDR3 protein: CASSEPYEQYF

V gene: TRBV9
CDR3 protein: CASSVRQSTDTQYF

V gene: TRBV7-2
CDR3 protein: CASSRRQGNTEAFF

V gene: TRBV10-2
CDR3 protein: CASSVAESYNEQFF

V gene: TRBV11-3
CDR3 protein: CASSPGGYNEQFF

V gene: TRBV6-5
CDR3 protein: CASTRQGIGYTF

V gene: TRBV28
CDR3 protein: CASRLGGGGSYEQYF

V gene: TRBV28
CDR3 protein: CASSTRDRAGDEQFF

V gene: TRBV18
CDR3 protein: CASSPQESGSGYTF

V gene: TRBV6-1
CDR3 protein: CASTPWGVQGYTF

V gene: TRBV5-5
CDR3 protein: CASSSQTGGMQYF

V gene: TRBV7-2
CDR3 protein: CASSLVLVAGGSNEQFF

V gene: TRBV18
CDR3 protein: CASSPPTLGQGRSPLHF

V gene: TRBV18
CDR3 protein: CASSPLKGGGKKSYNSPLHF